These T cell receptor beta chains were read from a single sample in a study of blood T cells in healthy people across ages. TCRdb re-derived calls from the 5' RACE reads in MiXCR, one entry per CDR3 protein. The sample lists about 840,000 distinct CDR3 sequences, about 27% occurring once. A further study also used this sample, focusing on T cells of mothers and their children.

The sample taken for sequencing was blood. The receptors were gathered from a middle-aged woman in good health. The CDR3 runs from the conserved cysteine through the conserved F or W. Each record gives: D gene, clone size, V gene, J gene, CDR3 protein, CDR3 DNA. D genes are given only for firm matches. The size entry is marked missing in some rows and otherwise reads once, few, many or a size class.

D: NA
size: NA
V: TRBV29-1
J: TRBJ2-7
CDR3: CSVRTLSSYEQYF
DNA: TGCAGCGTCAGGACATTGAGCTCCTACGAGCAGTACTTC

D: TRBD1
size: many
V: TRBV20-1
J: TRBJ1-2
CDR3: CSAQGQGAGGNYGYTF
DNA: TGCAGTGCCCAGGGACAGGGGGCTGGCGGTAACTATGGCTACACCTTC

D: NA
size: few
V: TRBV25-1
J: TRBJ1-2
CDR3: CASSRDNYYGYTF
DNA: TGTGCCAGCAGTCGTGACAATTACTATGGCTACACCTTC

D: TRBD1
size: many
V: TRBV7-9
J: TRBJ2-7
CDR3: CASSLVDRGASYEQYF
DNA: TGTGCCAGCAGCTTAGTGGACAGGGGAGCCTCCTACGAGCAGTACTTC

D: TRBD2
size: NA
V: TRBV20-1
J: TRBJ2-2
CDR3: CSAPSGQNTGELFF
DNA: TGCAGTGCCCCTAGCGGGCAGAACACCGGGGAGCTGTTTTTT

D: NA
size: many
V: TRBV14
J: TRBJ2-7
CDR3: CASSQADGSYEQYF
DNA: TGTGCCAGCAGCCAAGCTGACGGCTCCTACGAGCAGTACTTC

D: NA
size: few
V: TRBV4-1
J: TRBJ2-1
CDR3: CASSQVVGGGQFF
DNA: TGCGCCAGCAGCCAAGTGGTCGGAGGCGGGCAGTTCTTC

D: TRBD1
size: NA
V: TRBV18
J: TRBJ2-1
CDR3: CASSPTGTGVFGEQFF
DNA: TGTGCCAGCTCGCCTACCGGGACAGGGGTATTTGGTGAGCAGTTCTTC

D: NA
size: many
V: TRBV4-3
J: TRBJ2-7
CDR3: CASSQNSGYEQYF
DNA: TGCGCCAGCAGCCAAAATAGCGGCTACGAGCAGTACTTC

D: NA
size: many
V: TRBV3-1
J: TRBJ2-1
CDR3: CASSQGARGSYNEQFF
DNA: TGTGCCAGCAGCCAAGGTGCGCGGGGCTCCTACAATGAGCAGTTCTTC

D: NA
size: NA
V: TRBV10-3
J: TRBJ1-2
CDR3: CAISDRGAGYGYTF
DNA: TGTGCCATCAGTGATAGGGGGGCAGGCTATGGCTACACCTTC

D: TRBD2
size: few
V: TRBV7-2
J: TRBJ2-1
CDR3: CASSLAAGWGNEQFF
DNA: TGTGCCAGCAGCTTAGCAGCGGGGTGGGGCAATGAGCAGTTCTTC

D: TRBD1
size: NA
V: TRBV2
J: TRBJ1-5
CDR3: CASSEADRGSNQPQHF
DNA: TGTGCCAGCAGTGAAGCAGACAGGGGGAGCAATCAGCCCCAGCATTTT

D: NA
size: NA
V: TRBV6-5
J: TRBJ1-4
CDR3: CASSYSCRVNEKLFF
DNA: TGTGCCAGCAGTTACTCCTGTCGAGTTAATGAAAAACTGTTTTTT

D: NA
size: few
V: TRBV7-9
J: TRBJ2-5
CDR3: CASSLGTTNQETQYF
DNA: TGTGCCAGCAGCTTGGGGACAACTAACCAAGAGACCCAGTACTTC

D: NA
size: NA
V: TRBV4-2
J: TRBJ2-7
CDR3: CAGSQEGGVRGEQYF
DNA: TGTGCCGGCAGCCAAGAGGGAGGGGTCAGGGGCGAGCAGTACTTC

D: NA
size: many
V: TRBV7-2
J: TRBJ2-4
CDR3: CASSLLLVGKNIQYF
DNA: TGTGCCAGCAGCTTATTGTTGGTCGGCAAAAACATTCAGTACTTC

D: NA
size: NA
V: TRBV7-2
J: TRBJ1-4
CDR3: CASNRGGPDEKLFF
DNA: TGTGCCAGCAACCGAGGGGGGCCGGATGAAAAACTGTTTTTT

D: TRBD1
size: NA
V: TRBV29-1
J: TRBJ1-4
CDR3: CSVGTGDNEKLFF
DNA: TGCAGCGTTGGGACAGGGGATAATGAAAAACTGTTTTTT

D: NA
size: NA
V: TRBV20-1
J: TRBJ2-7
CDR3: CRGEGGAYEQYF
DNA: TGCAGGGGGGAAGGAGGAGCCTACGAGCAGTACTTC

D: NA
size: many
V: TRBV5-1
J: TRBJ2-4
CDR3: CASSGSAGGNIQYF
DNA: TGCGCCAGCAGCGGATCAGCCGGTGGAAACATTCAGTACTTC